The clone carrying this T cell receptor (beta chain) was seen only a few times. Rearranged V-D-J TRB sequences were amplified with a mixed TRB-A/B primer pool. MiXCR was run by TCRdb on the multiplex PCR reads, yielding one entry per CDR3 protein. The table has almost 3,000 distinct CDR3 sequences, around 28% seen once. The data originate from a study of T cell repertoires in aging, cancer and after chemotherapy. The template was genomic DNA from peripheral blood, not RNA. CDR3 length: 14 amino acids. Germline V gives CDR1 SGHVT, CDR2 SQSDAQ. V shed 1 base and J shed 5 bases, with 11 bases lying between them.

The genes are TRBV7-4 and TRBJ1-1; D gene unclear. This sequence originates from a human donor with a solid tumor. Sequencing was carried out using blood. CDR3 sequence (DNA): TGTGCCAGCAGCTTAGGTCCAGCCGAGACTGAAGCTTTCTTT. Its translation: CASSLGPAETEAFF.